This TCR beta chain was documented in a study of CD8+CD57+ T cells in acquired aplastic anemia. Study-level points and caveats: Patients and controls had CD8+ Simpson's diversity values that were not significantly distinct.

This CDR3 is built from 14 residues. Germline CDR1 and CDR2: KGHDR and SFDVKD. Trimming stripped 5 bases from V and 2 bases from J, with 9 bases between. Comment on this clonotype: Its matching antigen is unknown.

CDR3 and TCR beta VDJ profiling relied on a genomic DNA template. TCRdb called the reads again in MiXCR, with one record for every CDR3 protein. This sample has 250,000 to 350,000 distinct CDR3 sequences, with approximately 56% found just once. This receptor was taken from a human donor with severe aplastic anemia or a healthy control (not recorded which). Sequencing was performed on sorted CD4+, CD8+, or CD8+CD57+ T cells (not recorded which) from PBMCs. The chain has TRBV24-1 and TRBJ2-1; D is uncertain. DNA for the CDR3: TGTGCCACCAGTGTCGGCGGAACCTACAATGAGCAGTTCTTC. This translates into CATSVGGTYNEQFF.